The entry below describes one TCR beta chain. The antigen is unknown. The sample originates from a study of CD8+CD57+ T cells in acquired aplastic anemia. At the level of the study: The average for DNA from sorted CD4+ and CD8+ cells was roughly 3 ug. The study, taken as a whole, reports: No significant difference in CD8+ Simpson's diversity was found between patients and controls.

Only patients with CD8+CD57+ cell expansion on flow cytometry were chosen for sequencing. Diagnosis of severe acquired aplastic anemia applied to all patients. TCR beta VDJ and CDR3 profiling used genomic DNA as template. TCRdb re-analysed the reads in MiXCR, keeping a single row per CDR3 protein. The sample consists of under 250,000 distinct CDR3 sequences, 65% of them appearing once. What was sequenced was sorted CD4+, CD8+, or CD8+CD57+ T cells (not recorded which) from PBMCs. This TCR was recovered from a human donor with aplastic anemia.

The CDR3 loop reads CASGRTGGSYEQYF. CDR3 in DNA: TGTGCCAGCGGACGGACAGGGGGCTCCTACGAGCAGTACTTC. This rearrangement joins TRBV25-1 to TRBJ2-7; 10 bases are a match to TRBD1. This CDR3 has 14 residues. Germline CDR1 reads MGHDK; CDR2 reads SYGVNS. V shed 8 bases, J shed 0 bases, and the junction held 4 bases outside the gene matches.